A selection of T cell receptor beta chains follows, all from one sample in a study of T cell repertoires in cytomegalovirus infection. The antigens for these receptors are not known. TCRdb itself ran the reads through MiXCR, one entry per CDR3 protein. This sample has roughly 110,000 distinct CDR3 sequences, with roughly 9.1% found just once. The sequenced material came from PBMCs, sequenced either directly or after in vitro stimulation (not recorded which). The receptor set was obtained from a human donor in good health (CMV status not recorded). Some clones in this sample may be carry-over from other donors' samples. Each CDR3 is given with its conserved first and last residue. Fields, in order: clone size, V gene, J gene, D gene, CDR3 DNA, CDR3 protein. D genes are given only for firm matches. A row's size may be missing; if present it is once, few, many or a size class.

clone size: -; V gene: TRBV25-1; J gene: TRBJ1-5; D gene: TRBD1; CDR3 DNA: TGTGCCAGCAGACAGGGGGCTAAGCTCCATCAGCCCCAGCATTTT; CDR3 protein: CASRQGAKLHQPQHF
clone size: many; V gene: TRBV12-5; J gene: TRBJ2-1; D gene: TRBD1; CDR3 DNA: TGTGCTAGTGGTCTGGGACAGGCGTCCTACAATGAGCAGTTCTTC; CDR3 protein: CASGLGQASYNEQFF
clone size: many; V gene: TRBV7-9; J gene: TRBJ1-1; D gene: -; CDR3 DNA: TGTGCCAGCAGCCCGACAGTGAAGACTGGGAACACTGAAGCTTTCTTT; CDR3 protein: CASSPTVKTGNTEAFF
clone size: few; V gene: TRBV7-2; J gene: TRBJ2-7; D gene: -; CDR3 DNA: TGTGCCAGCTCCCGGTGGACTTTCGCTTACGAGCAGTACTTC; CDR3 protein: CASSRWTFAYEQYF
clone size: many; V gene: TRBV6-5; J gene: TRBJ2-5; D gene: -; CDR3 DNA: TGTGCCAGCAGTTACTTTCCACAACCCCAAGAGACCCAGTACTTC; CDR3 protein: CASSYFPQPQETQYF
clone size: -; V gene: TRBV10-3; J gene: TRBJ1-1; D gene: TRBD1; CDR3 DNA: TGTGCCATCAGTGAGGAGGGGGCGCGGACTGAAGCTTTCTTT; CDR3 protein: CAISEEGARTEAFF
clone size: many; V gene: TRBV29-1; J gene: TRBJ2-5; D gene: -; CDR3 DNA: TGCAGCGGGACAGATCAAGAGACCCAGTACTTC; CDR3 protein: CSGTDQETQYF
clone size: -; V gene: TRBV19; J gene: TRBJ2-1; D gene: -; CDR3 DNA: TGTGCCAGTAGTATCGGCAGGGCGGGTGAGCAGTTCTTC; CDR3 protein: CASSIGRAGEQFF
clone size: -; V gene: TRBV7-2; J gene: TRBJ1-2; D gene: -; CDR3 DNA: TGTGCCAGCAGCTTAGCCAGGGAGAGATTTGGCTACACCTTC; CDR3 protein: CASSLARERFGYTF
clone size: -; V gene: TRBV11-2; J gene: TRBJ1-6; D gene: TRBD1; CDR3 DNA: TGTGCCAGCAGCTTAACCATGACAGGGAATAATTCACCCCTCCACTTT; CDR3 protein: CASSLTMTGNNSPLHF
clone size: -; V gene: TRBV7-3; J gene: TRBJ2-1; D gene: TRBD1; CDR3 DNA: TGTGCCAGCAGCTTATCCGGGACAGGGAACAATGAGCAGTTCTTC; CDR3 protein: CASSLSGTGNNEQFF
clone size: many; V gene: TRBV7-8; J gene: TRBJ2-3; D gene: -; CDR3 DNA: TGTGCCAGCAGCCGACCGGGAAATACAGATACGCAGTATTTT; CDR3 protein: CASSRPGNTDTQYF
clone size: few; V gene: TRBV24-1; J gene: TRBJ2-1; D gene: -; CDR3 DNA: TGTGCCACCAGTGATGCAAGCGGAGAGGCCTACAATGAGCAGTTCTTC; CDR3 protein: CATSDASGEAYNEQFF
clone size: -; V gene: TRBV5-3; J gene: TRBJ2-4; D gene: -; CDR3 DNA: TGTGCCAGCACCCCGGGGGGCGGGAGCGTGAGCAAAAACATTCAGTACTTC; CDR3 protein: CASTPGGGSVSKNIQYF
clone size: -; V gene: TRBV7-4; J gene: TRBJ1-4; D gene: -; CDR3 DNA: TGTGCCAGCAGATCCCGGACAGTGGATGAAAAACTGTTTTTT; CDR3 protein: CASRSRTVDEKLFF
clone size: many; V gene: TRBV7-2; J gene: TRBJ2-3; D gene: TRBD1; CDR3 DNA: TGTGCCAGCAGCTTCGACAGGGGTGCGGATACGCAGTATTTT; CDR3 protein: CASSFDRGADTQYF
clone size: many; V gene: TRBV7-2; J gene: TRBJ2-2; D gene: -; CDR3 DNA: TGTGCCAGCAGCTCACAAAGGGTTGTCGGGGAGCTGTTTTTT; CDR3 protein: CASSSQRVVGELFF
clone size: -; V gene: TRBV7-7; J gene: TRBJ1-6; D gene: TRBD1; CDR3 DNA: TGTGCCAGCCGACCGGGACAGGACAATTCACCCCTCCACTTT; CDR3 protein: CASRPGQDNSPLHF
clone size: many; V gene: TRBV7-2; J gene: TRBJ2-2; D gene: TRBD2; CDR3 DNA: TGTGCCAGCAGCTTGGGGGGGGGAACCACCGGGGAGCTGTTTTTT; CDR3 protein: CASSLGGGTTGELFF
clone size: -; V gene: TRBV29-1; J gene: TRBJ2-1; D gene: TRBD2; CDR3 DNA: TGCAGCGCCGGAGCGGGAGGGTCCTACAATGAGCAGTTCTTC; CDR3 protein: CSAGAGGSYNEQFF
clone size: many; V gene: TRBV7-2; J gene: TRBJ2-3; D gene: TRBD1; CDR3 DNA: TGTGCCAGCAGCTCCGGACAGGGCCCAGATACGCAGTATTTT; CDR3 protein: CASSSGQGPDTQYF
clone size: few; V gene: TRBV10-3; J gene: TRBJ2-3; D gene: -; CDR3 DNA: TGTGCCATCAGGAGATTTTACGGGAAAGTGAACACAGATACGCAGTATTTT; CDR3 protein: CAIRRFYGKVNTDTQYF
clone size: many; V gene: TRBV4-1; J gene: TRBJ2-1; D gene: -; CDR3 DNA: TGTGCCAGCAGCCAAACAAGCGGGTCGAGCTCCTACAATGAGCAGTTCTTC; CDR3 protein: CASSQTSGSSSYNEQFF
clone size: many; V gene: TRBV4-1; J gene: TRBJ1-1; D gene: -; CDR3 DNA: TGCGCCAGCAGCCAAGAGGGTGGCAGGGGTTCGGCTTTCTTT; CDR3 protein: CASSQEGGRGSAFF
clone size: many; V gene: TRBV20-1; J gene: TRBJ2-3; D gene: TRBD2; CDR3 DNA: TGCAGTGCTAGAGACCAACTAGCGGGAGGGCCGGCAGATACGCAGTATTTT; CDR3 protein: CSARDQLAGGPADTQYF
clone size: few; V gene: TRBV6-1; J gene: TRBJ2-6; D gene: -; CDR3 DNA: TGTGCCAGCAGCATTACGGGGGCCAACGTCCTGACTTTC; CDR3 protein: CASSITGANVLTF
clone size: many; V gene: TRBV4-3; J gene: TRBJ1-1; D gene: -; CDR3 DNA: TGCGCCAGCAGCCAAGGCGGCTGGGCAGGGAAGGCCACGAACACTGAAGCTTTCTTT; CDR3 protein: CASSQGGWAGKATNTEAFF
clone size: many; V gene: TRBV7-2; J gene: TRBJ2-7; D gene: -; CDR3 DNA: TGTGCCAGCAGCTTAGGGGGTAGTCAGGACGAGCAGTACTTC; CDR3 protein: CASSLGGSQDEQYF
clone size: few; V gene: TRBV20-1; J gene: TRBJ2-3; D gene: -; CDR3 DNA: TGCAGTGCAGAGATGACAGATACGCAGTATTTT; CDR3 protein: CSAEMTDTQYF
clone size: few; V gene: TRBV4-1; J gene: TRBJ1-5; D gene: -; CDR3 DNA: TGCGCCAGCAGCCAAGAACCGGGGAGATTGAATCAGCCCCAGCATTTT; CDR3 protein: CASSQEPGRLNQPQHF
clone size: -; V gene: TRBV5-4; J gene: TRBJ2-3; D gene: -; CDR3 DNA: TGTGCCAGCAGCCCTCTCTCAGATACGCAGTATTTT; CDR3 protein: CASSPLSDTQYF
clone size: many; V gene: TRBV4-3; J gene: TRBJ2-6; D gene: -; CDR3 DNA: TGCGCCAGCAGCCTAACTTCGCTCTCTGGGGCCAACGTCCTGACTTTC; CDR3 protein: CASSLTSLSGANVLTF
clone size: few; V gene: TRBV12-3/TRBV12-4; J gene: TRBJ2-7; D gene: -; CDR3 DNA: TGTGCCAGCAGCCCTTTTTATGGGGGAGGCGAGCAGTACTTC; CDR3 protein: CASSPFYGGGEQYF
clone size: -; V gene: TRBV29-1; J gene: TRBJ1-4; D gene: -; CDR3 DNA: TGCAGCGTTGAGGACTTTAGGGGTGAAAAACTGTTTTTT; CDR3 protein: CSVEDFRGEKLFF
clone size: few; V gene: TRBV5-6; J gene: TRBJ1-1; D gene: -; CDR3 DNA: TGTGCCAGCAGCTTGGGCGACAGAAATGGAGCTTTCTTT; CDR3 protein: CASSLGDRNGAFF
clone size: -; V gene: TRBV5-1; J gene: TRBJ2-2; D gene: -; CDR3 DNA: TGCGCCAGCAGCTTGGCCGTTCAGTCGAACACCGGGGAGCTGTTTTTT; CDR3 protein: CASSLAVQSNTGELFF
clone size: many; V gene: TRBV12-3/TRBV12-4; J gene: TRBJ1-2; D gene: TRBD1; CDR3 DNA: TGTGCCAGCAGTGCCCGGGGACAGTACGTTTATGGCTACACCTTC; CDR3 protein: CASSARGQYVYGYTF
clone size: many; V gene: TRBV11-2; J gene: TRBJ2-5; D gene: -; CDR3 DNA: TGTGCCAGCAGCTTAGATCGGCTTAAGGGGGGAGAGACCCAGTACTTC; CDR3 protein: CASSLDRLKGGETQYF
clone size: many; V gene: TRBV11-2; J gene: TRBJ2-5; D gene: TRBD1; CDR3 DNA: TGTGCCAGCTCTTTAGGGGGACAGACAGGGGCACAAGAGACCCAGTACTTC; CDR3 protein: CASSLGGQTGAQETQYF
clone size: -; V gene: TRBV9; J gene: TRBJ2-1; D gene: -; CDR3 DNA: TGTGCCAGCAGCCCCCGGAGCGGCCCCTACAATGAGCAGTTCTTC; CDR3 protein: CASSPRSGPYNEQFF
clone size: many; V gene: TRBV6-2/TRBV6-3; J gene: TRBJ2-1; D gene: TRBD1; CDR3 DNA: TGTGCCAGCAGTTACCGAGGGACAGCCAGATTGGACAATGAGCAGTTCTTC; CDR3 protein: CASSYRGTARLDNEQFF
clone size: many; V gene: TRBV7-9; J gene: TRBJ2-1; D gene: -; CDR3 DNA: TGTGCCAGCAGCTCGACAGTTAATGAGCAGTTCTTC; CDR3 protein: CASSSTVNEQFF
clone size: -; V gene: TRBV2; J gene: TRBJ2-2; D gene: -; CDR3 DNA: TGTGCCAGCAGGAGGGGTCGAGACACCGGGGAGCTGTTTTTT; CDR3 protein: CASRRGRDTGELFF
clone size: many; V gene: TRBV6-2/TRBV6-3; J gene: TRBJ2-2; D gene: -; CDR3 DNA: TGTGCCAGCACTCTGGTTCCCTTAGGCGGGGAGCTGTTTTTT; CDR3 protein: CASTLVPLGGELFF
clone size: -; V gene: TRBV20-1; J gene: TRBJ2-5; D gene: -; CDR3 DNA: TGCAGTCCGGACCCCGTTAGTACCCAGTACTTC; CDR3 protein: CSPDPVSTQYF
clone size: many; V gene: TRBV12-3/TRBV12-4; J gene: TRBJ1-1; D gene: -; CDR3 DNA: TGTGCCAGCAGGGGGTACACTGAAGCTTTCTTT; CDR3 protein: CASRGYTEAFF
clone size: many; V gene: TRBV6-2/TRBV6-3; J gene: TRBJ1-2; D gene: -; CDR3 DNA: TGTGCCAGCAGTTACTCGCCGAACTATGGCTACACCTTC; CDR3 protein: CASSYSPNYGYTF
clone size: few; V gene: TRBV5-4; J gene: TRBJ1-2; D gene: -; CDR3 DNA: TGTGCCAGCAGCTCTATAGTGACAGAAAGATTCTATGGCTACACCTTC; CDR3 protein: CASSSIVTERFYGYTF